Shown below are 23 T cell receptor beta chains from a single sample sequenced in a study of neoadjuvant anti-PD-1 for oral cavity cancer. Clones were read by immunoSEQ multiplex PCR, and TCRdb kept only the in-frame ones, dropping some. This repertoire shows under 20,000 clones, roughly 78% found once; its top ten account for around 2.6%. Specimen: PBMCs, collected before nivolumab (anti-PD-1) treatment. The receptor source for this set is a person aged 35 to 85 with oral cavity squamous cell carcinoma.

This clone has a single count. The rearrangement uses TRBV6-1 and TRBJ2-1; TRBD2 aligns across 13 bases. Germline values: CDR1 MNHNS, CDR2 SASEGT. The ends lost 4 bases at V and 1 base at J; junction bases unmatched: 7. The CDR3 covers 18 residues. The CDR3 loop is CASSGGLAGALSYNEQFF. The CDR3 bases are TGTGCCAGCAGTGGAGGACTAGCGGGAGCCCTATCCTACAATGAGCAGTTCTTC.

This clone was seen a handful of times. The genes are TRBV11-2 and TRBJ1-1; D is unresolved. The CDR3 is 13 amino acids. CDR1 SGHAT and CDR2 FQNNGV come from the germline V gene. Trimming cost V 1 base and J 4 bases, with 7 bases left between them. The CDR3 region is CASSLGAATEAFF. CDR3 coding DNA: TGTGCCAGCAGCTTAGGGGCAGCCACTGAAGCTTTCTTT.

V is TRBV6-5 and J is TRBJ2-3, with D perhaps matching TRBD2 (5 bases). The germline CDR1 and CDR2 sequences are MNHEY and SVGAGI. Deletions cut 6 bases from V and 7 bases from J, with 8 bases between. The CDR3 runs 11 residues. The CDR3 sequence: CASSSGNTQYF. CDR3 DNA sequence: TGTGCCAGCAGCTCCGGGAATACGCAGTATTTT.

V usage is TRBV2 and J usage is TRBJ2-5; the D is unclear. Trimming shortened V by 0 bases and J by 5 bases, and 10 bases separated the two germline ends. The CDR3 loop spans 14 amino acids. CDR1 is SNHLY and CDR2 is FYNNEI in the germline V gene. CDR3 loop: CASSEARKGETQYF. CDR3 DNA: TGTGCCAGCAGTGAAGCGAGGAAGGGTGAGACCCAGTACTTC.

CDR3 residues: CASSQDLAGGELFF. The CDR3, as DNA: TGCGCCAGCAGCCAAGATCTTGCCGGCGGGGAGCTGTTTTTT. This rearrangement joins TRBV4-1 to TRBJ2-2, with D hard to call. Trimming shortened V by 0 bases and J by 7 bases, and 9 bases separated the two germline ends. Germline CDR1 reads MGHRA; CDR2 reads YSYEKL. CDR3 length: 14 amino acids.

This rearrangement joins TRBV14 to TRBJ2-7, with 7 bases matching TRBD2. The CDR3 is 15 amino acids. J gave up 5 bases and V 1 base, and 8 bases lay outside the gene matches. CDR1 and CDR2 (germline): SGHDN, FVKESK. Here the CDR3 reads CASSQGATGGHEQYF. The CDR3 DNA is TGTGCCAGCAGCCAAGGAGCCACGGGGGGTCACGAGCAGTACTTC.

This clone has only a few counts. The chain is built from TRBV10-2 and TRBJ2-7, with D possibly TRBD1 on 5 matching bases. The CDR3 contains 14 residues. Trimming pared 5 bases from V and 1 base from J, leaving 12 bases between. Germline CDR1 WSHSY, CDR2 SAAADI. The CDR3 nucleotides are TGCGCCAGCAGTTCTTCAGGGATGTCCTACGAGCAGTACTTC. Translation: CASSSSGMSYEQYF.

V gene TRBV19 combines with J gene TRBJ1-5; possibly TRBD1 for D (6 bases). CDR1 LNHDA and CDR2 SQIVND come from the germline V gene (reference sequence). The CDR3 extends over 14 amino acids. The V and J ends lost 5 bases and 4 bases respectively, with 12 bases between them. CDR3 region: CASSPGQSNQPQHF. Here the CDR3 DNA reads TGTGCCAGTAGTCCCGGACAGTCAAATCAGCCCCAGCATTTT.

The J gene is TRBJ1-2, the V gene TRBV6-5, with D tentatively TRBD1 (5 bases). The V gene's germline CDR1 is MNHEY and CDR2 SVGAGI. V dropped 5 bases and J dropped 6 bases, with 13 bases sitting between them. The CDR3 extends over 13 amino acids. CDR3 sequence (DNA): TGTGCCAGCAGTCAAACGGGGGAGCATGGCTACACCTTC. Amino acids: CASSQTGEHGYTF.

This chain links TRBV5-1 with TRBJ2-3, with D perhaps TRBD1 or TRBD2 (5 bases each). The CDR3 loop spans 16 amino acids. Trimming left V 2 bases short and J 5 bases short, with 18 bases between. The germline V gene has CDR1 SGHRS and CDR2 YFSETQ. This chain's CDR3 is CASSLEGKRGIDTQYF. Written as DNA, the CDR3 is TGCGCCAGCAGCTTAGAGGGGAAGAGGGGTATAGATACGCAGTATTTT.

As DNA, the CDR3 is TGCGCCAGCAGCCCGGGCCCGACGGGTGAGCAGTTCTTC. Residues: CASSPGPTGEQFF. V and J are TRBV5-1 and TRBJ2-1; D is unclear. Germline V gene data show CDR1 as SGHRS and CDR2 as YFSETQ. The V end lost 4 bases, the J end lost 9 bases, and 14 bases lay between the germline ends. The CDR3 runs to 13 residues.

V is TRBV29-1 and J is TRBJ2-7, with a tentative D call TRBD1 (6 bases). CDR1 and CDR2 from the germline V gene are SQVTM and ANQGSEA. This CDR3 is 11 amino acids long. V was clipped by 4 bases and J by 5 bases, with 9 bases between them. This chain's CDR3 is CSVGQGNEQYF. The CDR3 DNA follows: TGCAGCGTTGGCCAGGGGAACGAGCAGTACTTC.

The chain carries TRBV28 and TRBJ2-4, with D possibly being TRBD2 (5 bases). V was cut by 5 bases and J by 10 bases, with 18 bases left in between. CDR3 length: 14 residues. Germline values: CDR1 MDHEN, CDR2 SYDVKM. The CDR3 DNA reads TGTGCCAGCAGTCCCCGCGGGCGCCAAGCTATTCAGTACTTC. Its translation: CASSPRGRQAIQYF.

V is TRBV2 and J is TRBJ1-4; D gene unclear. The ends were cut back, 3 bases at V and 5 bases at J, with 7 bases in the middle. Looked up from germline, CDR1 is SNHLY and CDR2 is FYNNEI. CDR3 length equals 13 residues. CDR3: CASSEEFNEKLFF. The CDR3 coding sequence is TGTGCCAGCAGTGAGGAGTTCAATGAAAAACTGTTTTTT.

The chain links TRBV5-1 to TRBJ2-7; D is unresolved. This CDR3 contains 13 residues. Per germline, CDR1 SGHRS and CDR2 YFSETQ. The V end was cut by 3 bases, the J end by 7 bases, with 14 bases between. The CDR3 DNA reads TGCGCCAGCAGCTCCGCGACTCTGGGAGAGCAGTACTTC. As protein: CASSSATLGEQYF. Looking up the rest from reference TRBV5-1 and TRBJ2-7 gives the full variable domain: KAGVTQTPRYLIKTRGQQVTLSCSPISGHRSVSWYQQTPGQGLQFLFEYFSETQRNKGNFPGRFSGRQFSNSRSEMNVSTLELGDSALYLCASSSATLGEQYFGPGTRLTVT.

V usage is TRBV5-1 and J usage is TRBJ2-3; tentatively, D is TRBD2 (5 bases). From germline, CDR1 is SGHRS and CDR2 YFSETQ. Trimming removed 0 bases at V and 5 bases at J, with 19 bases between. The CDR3 is 17 amino acids. In nucleotides, the CDR3 is TGCGCCAGCAGCTTGGATGCGGGTCAGGTCCTTGGAGATACGCAGTATTTT. It codes for CASSLDAGQVLGDTQYF.

The rearrangement joins TRBV6-1 to TRBJ1-2; D is possibly TRBD1 (6 bases). The V end lost 5 bases, the J end lost 2 bases, and 12 bases lay between the germline ends. Germline CDR1 reads MNHNS; CDR2 reads SASEGT. CDR3 length: 14 residues. The CDR3, as DNA: TGTGCCAGCAGTACGCAGGGGCTGAACTATGGCTACACCTTC. This translates into CASSTQGLNYGYTF.

This clone was detected only a few times. The chain combines TRBV19 with TRBJ1-5, with D perhaps TRBD1 (5 bases). V dropped 1 base and J dropped 2 bases, with 9 bases sitting between them. The CDR3 consists of 15 residues. Germline V CDR1 and CDR2: LNHDA, SQIVND (reference sequence). The CDR3, as DNA: TGTGCCAGTAGTATAGGTCCGGGGGGCAATCAGCCCCAGCATTTT. Translated, it gives CASSIGPGGNQPQHF. The whole variable domain, remainder taken from reference TRBV19 and TRBJ1-5, is DGGITQSPKYLFRKEGQNVTLSCEQNLNHDAMYWYRQDPGQGLRLIYYSQIVNDFQKGDIAEGYSVSREKKESFPLTVTSAQKNPTAFYLCASSIGPGGNQPQHFGDGTRLSIL.

The chain has TRBV11-2 and TRBJ2-7; D gene uncertain. Germline-derived CDR1 and CDR2 are SGHAT and FQNNGV. V lost 6 bases and J 3 bases, leaving 21 bases between the germline ends. CDR3 length: 16 residues. The CDR3 here is CASRDIRLGLYYEQYF. The CDR3 DNA follows: TGTGCCAGCAGAGATATACGACTGGGATTATACTACGAGCAGTACTTC. Full variable domain (remainder filled in from reference TRBV11-2 and TRBJ2-7): EAGVAQSPRYKIIEKRQSVAFWCNPISGHATLYWYQQILGQGPKLLIQFQNNGVVDDSQLPKDRFSAERLKGVDSTLKIQPAKLEDSAVYLCASRDIRLGLYYEQYFGPGTRLTVT.

The V call is TRBV5-1, the J call TRBJ2-7; 8 bases are shared with TRBD2. Germline V CDR1 and CDR2: SGHRS, YFSETQ. J was trimmed by 2 bases and V by 0 bases; bases with no gene match: 1. The CDR3 contains 14 residues. This CDR3 is CASSLDSGAYEQYF. The CDR3 nucleotides are TGCGCCAGCAGCTTGGATAGCGGGGCCTACGAGCAGTACTTC.

This clone was picked up one time. The rearrangement joins TRBV5-1 to TRBJ2-7; tentatively, D is TRBD1 (6 bases). CDR1 SGHRS and CDR2 YFSETQ come from the germline V gene. The V end lost 2 bases, the J end lost 3 bases, and 9 bases lay between the germline ends. CDR3 size: 13 residues. CDR3 DNA: TGCGCCAGCAGCTTTGGACAGAACTACGAGCAGTACTTC. Protein product: CASSFGQNYEQYF.

The V call is TRBV9, the J call TRBJ2-7; 8 bases are a match to TRBD2. Germline V gene sequence: CDR1 SGDLS, CDR2 YYNGEE. Trimming removed 0 bases from V and 5 bases from J; junction bases left unmatched: 4. The CDR3 runs 14 residues. The CDR3 reads CASSVGSGINEQYF. The CDR3 DNA follows: TGTGCCAGCAGCGTAGGTAGCGGGATAAACGAGCAGTACTTC.

The chain carries TRBV5-4 and TRBJ2-5; 13 bases align to TRBD2. Per the germline V gene, CDR1 is SGHNT and CDR2 is YYREEE (reference sequence). Trimming at V came to 3 bases and at J to 5 bases, leaving 4 bases not matched to a gene. This CDR3 is built from 15 residues. CDR3 loop: CASSSGTSGIETQYF. The CDR3 nucleotides read TGTGCCAGCAGCTCCGGGACTAGCGGGATTGAGACCCAGTACTTC.